Listed here are 26 T cell receptor beta chains from one sample, sequenced in a study of control samples from healthy donors and cancer patients. Generated by immunoSEQ multiplex PCR, the TCRdb table keeps only in-frame clones and is missing some. The sample has 180,000 or so clones, about nine tenths seen once; the top ten hold about 1.4%. Material for sequencing was blood. All receptors derive from a woman aged 25-40 years in good health.

The chain links TRBV5-5 to TRBJ2-5; 7 bases agree with TRBD2. The V gene's germline CDR1 is SGHKS and CDR2 YYEKEE (reference sequence). V gave up 1 base and J gave up 4 bases; unmatched junction bases: 1. This CDR3 is built from 13 residues. The CDR3 DNA reads as TGTGCCAGCAGCTTGTCGGGGGGAGAGACCCAGTACTTC. It encodes CASSLSGGETQYF.

Regarding this clone: Other nucleotide sequences from this sample produce the same CDR3. The CDR3 DNA reads as TGTGCCAGCAGTTACGGGACTGAAGCTTTCTTT. Amino acids: CASSYGTEAFF. The gene calls are TRBV6-5 and TRBJ1-1, with no clear D. The length of the CDR3 is 11 residues. Germline CDR1 and CDR2: MNHEY and SVGAGI. The V end lost 2 bases, the J end lost 5 bases, and 3 bases lay between the germline ends.

A single count supports this clone. This chain connects TRBV27 to TRBJ1-5; TRBD1 matches 8 bases. V trimming: 6 bases; J trimming: 1 base; junction bases outside the gene matches: 2. Germline CDR1 reads MNHEY; CDR2 reads SMNVEV (reference sequence). The CDR3 extends over 14 amino acids. In DNA, the CDR3 is TGTGCCAGCAGACAGGGGGAGAGCAATCAGCCCCAGCATTTT. Translating gives CASRQGESNQPQHF.

The chain employs TRBV9 and TRBJ2-6; tentatively, D is TRBD1 (5 bases). V lost 3 bases, J lost 2 bases, and 9 bases lay in between. This CDR3 is 15 amino acids long. Germline CDR1 and CDR2: SGDLS and YYNGEE. The CDR3 DNA sequence: TGTGCCAGCAGCGGCAGGGTCCCTGGGGCCAACGTCCTGACTTTC. Protein sequence: CASSGRVPGANVLTF.

The rearrangement uses TRBV18 and TRBJ2-3; D ambiguous. Germline V gene sequence: CDR1 KGHSH, CDR2 LQKENI. The CDR3 sequence is 13 residues long. Deletions cut 3 bases from V and 4 bases from J, with 8 bases between. CDR3 region: CASSPQRSDTQYF. In nucleotides, the CDR3 is TGTGCCAGCTCACCCCAACGATCAGATACGCAGTATTTT.

CDR3 DNA: TGTGCCACCAGCAGAGTTACCGGACGGAGTGGCAATCAGCCCCAGCATTTT. It specifies CATSRVTGRSGNQPQHF. The chain couples TRBV15 to TRBJ1-5; D gene uncertain. Germline V gene sequence: CDR1 LNHNV, CDR2 YYDKDF (reference sequence). Deletions cut 1 base from V and 2 bases from J, with 15 bases between. This CDR3 has 17 amino acids.

The chain couples TRBV25-1 to TRBJ1-5; D remains unclear. CDR1 MGHDK and CDR2 SYGVNS come from the germline V gene. The V end was cut by 1 base, the J end by 1 base, with 11 bases between. The CDR3 extends over 16 amino acids. This chain's CDR3 is CASSESTEGSNQPQHF. DNA for the CDR3: TGTGCCAGCAGTGAATCGACGGAGGGAAGCAATCAGCCCCAGCATTTT.

With regard to this clone: This specimen includes other DNA sequences encoding the same CDR3. The genes are TRBV6-5 and TRBJ2-3; D is ambiguous. The V end was cut by 2 bases, the J end by 0 bases, with 3 bases between. There are 13 residues in the CDR3. From germline, CDR1 is MNHEY and CDR2 SVGAGI. The CDR3 nucleotides read TGTGCCAGCAGTTACGACAGCACAGATACGCAGTATTTT. Its translation: CASSYDSTDTQYF.

This chain joins TRBV9 and TRBJ2-5, with D possibly TRBD1 on 5 matching bases. The CDR3 is 14 residues long. The germline CDR1 and CDR2 sequences are SGDLS and YYNGEE. Trimming removed 1 base from V and 4 bases from J, with 11 bases in between. The CDR3 nucleotides read TGTGCCAGCAGCGTATCCGGGCAGGGAGAGACCCAGTACTTC. As protein: CASSVSGQGETQYF.

The J gene is TRBJ1-1, the V gene TRBV19; no reliable D call. Trimming pared 3 bases from V and 1 base from J, leaving 9 bases between. This CDR3 has 14 amino acids. Germline V lookup: CDR1 LNHDA, CDR2 SQIVND (reference sequence). The CDR3 is CASSISETNTEAFF. The CDR3 DNA reads as TGTGCCAGTAGTATCTCAGAGACGAACACTGAAGCTTTCTTT.

The chain links TRBV9 to TRBJ2-1; 7 bases align to TRBD1. CDR3 length: 16 residues. Looked up from germline, CDR1 is SGDLS and CDR2 is YYNGEE. Trimming removed 6 bases from V and 0 bases from J; junction bases left unmatched: 9. The CDR3 is CASTKSTGSSYNEQFF. CDR3 DNA: TGTGCCAGCACCAAATCGACAGGGAGCTCCTACAATGAGCAGTTCTTC.

The V gene is TRBV6-4, the J gene TRBJ2-2; TRBD2 matches at 9 bases. V shed 9 bases and J 2 bases; nucleotides not matched to a gene: 1. The CDR3 is 13 amino acids. Germline CDR1 MRHNA, CDR2 SNTAGT. The CDR3 DNA is TGTGCCAGTAGCGGGAGCAACACCGGGGAGCTGTTTTTT. It encodes CASSGSNTGELFF.

The chain carries TRBV2 and TRBJ2-1, with a weak D call TRBD2 (5 bases). Per the germline V gene, CDR1 is SNHLY and CDR2 is FYNNEI. The V and J ends lost 2 bases and 14 bases respectively, with 10 bases between them. The CDR3 runs to 11 residues. For the CDR3, the DNA is TGTGCCAGCAGTGAAACGGGGTTGGAGTTCTTC. Protein product: CASSETGLEFF.

The CDR3 spells CASSLGTGSRELFF. The CDR3 DNA sequence: TGTGCCAGCAGCTTAGGGACAGGGTCCAGGGAGCTGTTTTTT. The gene calls are TRBV7-6 and TRBJ2-2; 8 bases line up with TRBD1. After removal of 1 base from V and 9 bases from J, the junction contained 4 bases not matched to a gene. The germline V gene encodes CDR1 SGHVS and CDR2 FNYEAQ. The CDR3 has 14 residues.

The chain couples TRBV7-2 to TRBJ1-1; D is unclear. The ends were cut back, 3 bases at V and 1 base at J, with 6 bases in the middle. The CDR3 extends over 13 amino acids. In germline, CDR1 is SGHTA, CDR2 FQGNSA. Here the CDR3 reads CASSLDSNTEAFF. CDR3 nucleotide sequence: TGTGCCAGCAGCTTGGACTCGAACACTGAAGCTTTCTTT.

V and J are TRBV7-2 and TRBJ1-4; 10 bases line up with TRBD1. CDR1 SGHTA and CDR2 FQGNSA come from the germline V gene. The CDR3 consists of 14 residues. V trimming: 4 bases; J trimming: 7 bases; junction bases outside the gene matches: 3. The CDR3: CASSSTGGVEKLFF. The CDR3 DNA reads TGTGCCAGCAGCTCGACAGGGGGCGTTGAAAAACTGTTTTTT.

The chain combines TRBV28 with TRBJ2-1, with D perhaps matching TRBD1 (5 bases). The germline CDR1 and CDR2 sequences are MDHEN and SYDVKM. CDR3 length: 11 residues. Trimming stripped 3 bases from V and 10 bases from J, with 7 bases between. The chain's CDR3 is CASSFRVEQFF. DNA for the CDR3: TGTGCCAGCAGTTTCAGGGTCGAGCAGTTCTTC.

The chain carries TRBV7-2 and TRBJ1-1; 10 bases match TRBD1. This CDR3 region has 16 residues. V dropped 4 bases and J dropped 5; count of bases not matched to a gene: 10. Germline V gene sequence: CDR1 SGHTA, CDR2 FQGNSA. The CDR3 nucleotides read TGTGCCAGCAGCTCCTATCCCGGGACAGGGGTTACTGAAGCTTTCTTT. It codes for CASSSYPGTGVTEAFF.

The V gene is TRBV19, the J gene TRBJ2-3; a possible D gene is TRBD1 (6 bases). Germline assignment: CDR1 LNHDA and CDR2 SQIVND (reference sequence). The CDR3 contains 14 residues. The V end lost 3 bases, the J end lost 2 bases, and 9 bases lay between the germline ends. In DNA, the CDR3 is TGTGCCAGTAGTATCAGGGGTAACACAGATACGCAGTATTTT. Its protein product is CASSIRGNTDTQYF.

This rearrangement joins TRBV7-2 to TRBJ1-2, with D uncertain. The CDR3 spans 11 residues. V was cut by 2 bases and J by 7 bases, with 5 bases left in between. Germline CDR1 is SGHTA and CDR2 is FQGNSA. CDR3: CASSLQVGYTF. The CDR3 nucleotides are TGTGCCAGCAGCTTACAGGTTGGCTACACCTTC. The entire variable domain, with the rest obtained from reference TRBV7-2 and TRBJ1-2, is as follows: GAGVSQSPSNKVTEKGKDVELRCDPISGHTALYWYRQSLGQGLEFLIYFQGNSAPDKSGLPSDRFSAERTGGSVSTLTIQRTQQEDSAVYLCASSLQVGYTFGSGTRLTVV.

As DNA, the CDR3 is TGCGCCAGCAGCTCCGGACAGTCCTTGAACACTGAAGCTTTCTTT. It codes for CASSSGQSLNTEAFF. This chain joins TRBV5-1 and TRBJ1-1; maybe TRBD1 (6 bases). V was trimmed by 3 bases and J by 0 bases, leaving 12 bases between them. The CDR3 runs to 15 residues. Germline V CDR1 and CDR2: SGHRS, YFSETQ.

This chain uses TRBV18 with TRBJ1-5; 7 bases map to TRBD1. J was trimmed by 4 bases and V by 1 base; bases with no gene match: 4. The CDR3 contains 15 residues. Germline CDR1 is KGHSH and CDR2 is LQKENI. CDR3 DNA: TGTGCCAGCTCACCACTCAGGGGGGTGAATCAGCCCCAGCATTTT. Translating gives CASSPLRGVNQPQHF.

The V gene is TRBV19, the J gene TRBJ1-1; D gene ambiguous. The V gene lost 3 bases and the J gene lost 0 bases, with 5 bases spanning the gap. The CDR3 has 13 amino acids. Germline loops: CDR1 LNHDA, CDR2 SQIVND (reference sequence). The CDR3 DNA reads TGTGCCAGTAGTATCTCGCTGAACACTGAAGCTTTCTTT. This encodes CASSISLNTEAFF. Full variable domain (remainder filled in from reference TRBV19 and TRBJ1-1): DGGITQSPKYLFRKEGQNVTLSCEQNLNHDAMYWYRQDPGQGLRLIYYSQIVNDFQKGDIAEGYSVSREKKESFPLTVTSAQKNPTAFYLCASSISLNTEAFFGQGTRLTVV.

Only one count was recorded for this clone. The chain carries TRBV10-3 and TRBJ1-5; possibly TRBD1 for D (5 bases). The germline V gene has CDR1 ENHRY and CDR2 SYGVKD. The CDR3 is 13 amino acids. With 4 bases removed from V and 4 bases from J, the gap between germline ends came to 8 bases. The CDR3 region is CAISGQNNQPQHF. CDR3 coding DNA: TGTGCCATCAGTGGACAGAATAATCAGCCCCAGCATTTT.

The V and J genes are TRBV27 and TRBJ2-3, with TRBD1 identical over 8 bases. The junction had 8 bases not matched to a gene; V was cut back by 10 bases and J by 5 bases. Germline-derived CDR1 and CDR2 are MNHEY and SMNVEV (reference sequence). CDR3 length equals 13 residues. DNA for the CDR3: TGTGCCACCCTCGACAGGGGTAAAGATACGCAGTATTTT. Its protein is CATLDRGKDTQYF.

The J gene is TRBJ2-1, the V gene TRBV5-5; D not certain. The CDR3 is 11 amino acids. Per the germline V gene, CDR1 is SGHKS and CDR2 is YYEKEE (reference sequence). V lost 2 bases to trimming and J lost 5 bases, with 2 bases between them. Here the CDR3 DNA reads TGTGCCAGCAGCTTTAACAATGAGCAGTTCTTC. The encoded protein is CASSFNNEQFF.